The next 30 T cell receptor beta chains were all read from a single sample in a study of T cells after yellow fever vaccination. TCRdb re-called the 5' RACE reads through MiXCR, storing one row per CDR3 protein. The profile shows a few hundred thousand distinct CDR3 sequences, about 12% of them singletons. The specimen was CD4+ T cells sorted from PBMCs, collected 15 days after the yellow fever booster vaccination. The origin of the receptors is a man aged 18 to 29 who received the YFV17D yellow fever vaccine.

This clonotype turned up a few times. The chain carries TRBV7-3 and TRBJ2-2; 9 bases match TRBD2. With V trimmed by 5 bases and J by 7 bases, 11 bases remained unmatched. Germline V CDR1 and CDR2: SGHTA, FQGTGA. The CDR3 extends over 16 amino acids. CDR3 loop: CASSHGRGGSDGELFF. CDR3 bases: TGTGCCAGCAGCCACGGGCGGGGGGGCTCGGACGGGGAGCTGTTTTTT.

For the CDR3, the DNA is TGTGCCAGCAGTGAGGTAGAAGGAGACACCATATATTTT. Translation: CASSEVEGDTIYF. This chain links TRBV2 with TRBJ1-3; no clear D gene. The germline V gene has CDR1 SNHLY and CDR2 FYNNEI. V was cut by 3 bases and J by 8 bases, with 11 bases left in between. CDR3 length: 13 residues.

This clonotype was observed a handful of times. The chain uses TRBV7-3 and TRBJ2-5, with D possibly matching TRBD2 (6 bases). The V gene lost 5 bases and the J gene lost 7 bases, with 14 bases spanning the gap. Germline CDR1 is SGHTA and CDR2 is FQGTGA. This CDR3 contains 13 residues. The CDR3 DNA follows: TGTGCCAGCAGCCGGGGGTCCCGGGGGACCCAGTACTTC. Its translation is CASSRGSRGTQYF.

The chain couples TRBV10-1 to TRBJ2-3; a possible D gene is TRBD2 (5 bases). Germline V gene data show CDR1 as WNHNN and CDR2 as SYGVQD (reference sequence). The V end was cut by 9 bases, the J end by 6 bases, with 13 bases between. This CDR3 is 12 amino acids long. In DNA, the CDR3 is TGCGCCAGTATGGACTGTGTGGATACGCAGTATTTT. This codes for CASMDCVDTQYF.

The chain recombines TRBV12-3 or TRBV12-4 with TRBJ2-3; D might be TRBD1 (6 bases). V was shortened by 4 bases and J by 5 bases, with 13 bases between the two germline ends. The CDR3 spans 14 residues. The CDR3 DNA reads as TGTGCCAGCAGTTCCTTACAGGGAAGAGATACGCAGTATTTT. Its protein is CASSSLQGRDTQYF.

This clonotype came up a few times. The chain couples TRBV14 to TRBJ2-1; 8 bases match TRBD2. V lost 4 bases, J lost 5 bases, and 10 bases stayed unmatched. The CDR3 runs to 16 residues. The germline V gene encodes CDR1 SGHDN and CDR2 FVKESK. CDR3 nucleotides: TGTGCCAGCAGCCCCGCCGGGACTAGTGGTGACAATGAGCAGTTCTTC. This encodes CASSPAGTSGDNEQFF.

This rearrangement joins TRBV28 to TRBJ1-2, with TRBD1 matching over 8 bases. Germline V CDR1 and CDR2: MDHEN, SYDVKM. Unmatched junction bases numbered 5, after V lost 7 bases and J lost 4 bases. The CDR3 totals 13 residues. The CDR3 region has the DNA TGTGCCAGCAAGAGGACAGGGCGCTATGGCTACACCTTC. Amino acid sequence: CASKRTGRYGYTF.

The chain employs TRBV7-8 and TRBJ2-7, with 9 bases that match TRBD1. J lost 6 bases, V lost 5 bases, and 8 bases had no gene match. The CDR3 covers 14 residues. CDR1 SGHVS and CDR2 FQNEAQ come from the germline V gene. The CDR3 DNA follows: TGTGCCAGCAGCGGGGACAGGGTTGCTACCGAGCAGTACTTC. It yields the protein CASSGDRVATEQYF. Full variable domain (outside the CDR3, taken from reference TRBV7-8 and TRBJ2-7): GAGVSQSPRYKVAKRGQDVALRCDPISGHVSLFWYQQALGQGPEFLTYFQNEAQLDKSGLPSDRFFAERPEGSVSTLKIQRTQQEDSAVYLCASSGDRVATEQYFGPGTRLTVT.

The chain carries TRBV12-3 or TRBV12-4 and TRBJ2-1, with 8 bases aligning to TRBD1. This CDR3 region has 17 residues. The J segment lost 3 bases and the V segment lost 6 bases, leaving 13 bases of the junction unmatched. CDR3 nucleotide sequence: TGTGCCAGCAGACAACGCTGGGGGGACAGGAGCTACAATGAGCAGTTCTTC. Its translation is CASRQRWGDRSYNEQFF.

The chain couples TRBV5-1 to TRBJ2-6, with D maybe TRBD2 (5 bases). This CDR3 is 14 amino acids long. Germline V gene data show CDR1 as SGHRS and CDR2 as YFSETQ. Trimming left V 7 bases short and J 2 bases short, with 10 bases between. In nucleotides, the CDR3 is TGCGCCAGCTTTGGGAGCGCTGGGGCCAACGTCCTGACTTTC. As protein: CASFGSAGANVLTF. Based on the CDR3 plus reference TRBV5-1 and TRBJ2-6, the full variable domain is KAGVTQTPRYLIKTRGQQVTLSCSPISGHRSVSWYQQTPGQGLQFLFEYFSETQRNKGNFPGRFSGRQFSNSRSEMNVSTLELGDSALYLCASFGSAGANVLTFGAGSRLTVL.

This clonotype was counted a few times. The V gene is TRBV27, the J gene TRBJ2-3, with D unclear. The CDR3 is made up of 15 amino acids. V was shortened by 6 bases and J by 3 bases, with 16 bases between the two germline ends. Germline V lookup: CDR1 MNHEY, CDR2 SMNVEV (reference sequence). Here the CDR3 reads CASRKTGSVTDTQYF. The CDR3 DNA reads as TGTGCCAGCAGGAAGACCGGGTCCGTAACAGATACGCAGTATTTT.

The V call is TRBV12-3 or TRBV12-4, the J call TRBJ1-3; 7 bases are shared with TRBD1. The CDR3 has 13 residues. After removal of 8 bases from V and 4 bases from J, the junction contained 5 bases not matched to a gene. This CDR3 is CASGGGRGNTIYF. As DNA, the CDR3 is TGTGCCAGCGGAGGGGGCAGGGGAAACACCATATATTTT.

V gene TRBV4-3 combines with J gene TRBJ2-5; TRBD1 or TRBD2 may be the D gene (5 bases each). The CDR3 is made up of 14 amino acids. Trimming left V 0 bases short and J 5 bases short, with 10 bases between. Germline V gene data show CDR1 as LGHNA and CDR2 as YSLEER. The DNA of the CDR3 is TGCGCCAGCAGCCAAGAGAGGGGTTTGGAGACCCAGTACTTC. Protein sequence: CASSQERGLETQYF.

This clonotype was found many times. This rearrangement joins TRBV3-1 to TRBJ2-7; TRBD2 might be the D (5 bases). CDR1 and CDR2 from the germline V gene are LGHDT and YNNKEL (reference sequence). This CDR3 contains 11 residues. The V and J ends lost 4 bases and 4 bases respectively, with 5 bases between them. For the CDR3, the DNA is TGTGCCAGCAGCCGAGGGTACGAGCAGTACTTC. Its protein is CASSRGYEQYF.

This clonotype was counted at least ten times. The chain joins TRBV18 to TRBJ1-1, with D hard to call. V shed 2 bases and J shed 0 bases, with 7 bases lying between them. The CDR3 runs to 14 residues. From germline, CDR1 is KGHSH and CDR2 LQKENI. CDR3 in amino acids: CASSPRNLNTEAFF. In DNA, the CDR3 is TGTGCCAGCTCACCAAGGAATTTGAACACTGAAGCTTTCTTT.

There are a few counts of this clonotype. The chain uses TRBV11-1 and TRBJ2-1; D is uncertain. The V end lost 1 base, the J end lost 7 bases, and 8 bases lay between the germline ends. The CDR3 totals 13 residues. Germline CDR1 and CDR2: SGHAT and FQDESV (reference sequence). CDR3: CASSLEKGNEQFF. The CDR3 nucleotides are TGTGCCAGCAGCTTAGAGAAAGGGAATGAGCAGTTCTTC.

The chain joins TRBV14 to TRBJ2-3, with 8 bases aligning to TRBD2. Germline-derived CDR1 and CDR2 are SGHDN and FVKESK. Unmatched junction bases numbered 9, after V lost 5 bases and J lost 2 bases. The CDR3 consists of 16 residues. The CDR3 reads CASSNLRGGITDTQYF. DNA of the CDR3: TGTGCCAGCAGCAACCTCCGGGGGGGCATCACAGATACGCAGTATTTT.

As DNA, the CDR3 is TGTGCCAGCAGCGCCAGGATTTACCAAGAGACCCAGTACTTC. This translates into CASSARIYQETQYF. This rearrangement joins TRBV7-2 to TRBJ2-5, with unresolved D. Trimming took off 5 bases at V and 0 bases at J, with 10 bases between the two ends. The CDR3 spans 14 residues. Germline V gives CDR1 SGHTA, CDR2 FQGNSA.

The chain has TRBV4-2 and TRBJ1-4; 7 bases line up with TRBD1. This CDR3 contains 16 residues. Looked up from germline, CDR1 is LGHNA and CDR2 is YNFKEQ. The ends lost 0 bases at V and 7 bases at J; junction bases unmatched: 8. The CDR3 region is CASSQDGAGGGEKLFF. The DNA for the CDR3 is TGTGCCAGCAGCCAAGATGGGGCAGGGGGTGGTGAAAAACTGTTTTTT.

As regards this clonotype: Mismatch with germline at one junction end may stem from a read error. The chain links TRBV20-1 to TRBJ1-4, with 8 bases lining up with TRBD1. This CDR3 comprises 11 residues. CDR1 is DFQATT and CDR2 is SNEGSKA in the germline V gene (reference sequence). The CDR3 DNA follows: TGTCTCGGACAGGGTAATGAAAAACTGTTTTTT. This translates into CLGQGNEKLFF.

The chain carries TRBV6-5 and TRBJ2-1, with 7 positions matching TRBD1. V lost 3 bases, J lost 8 bases, and 7 bases stayed unmatched. Germline V lookup: CDR1 MNHEY, CDR2 SVGAGI. CDR3 size: 14 residues. DNA of the CDR3: TGTGCCAGCAGTTATGAGACAGGGTCCGATGAGCAGTTCTTC. This gives the protein CASSYETGSDEQFF.

This clonotype was counted between two and nine times. The rearrangement joins TRBV6-5 to TRBJ2-7; D remains ambiguous. Germline V gives CDR1 MNHEY, CDR2 SVGAGI. The CDR3 spans 14 residues. V gave up 2 bases and J gave up 2 bases, with 10 bases separating them. The CDR3 protein is CASSYIEDPYEQYF. In DNA, the CDR3 is TGTGCCAGCAGTTACATCGAGGATCCCTACGAGCAGTACTTC.

By proportion, this clonotype is medium-sized. The gene calls are TRBV18 and TRBJ2-7, with 7 bases matching TRBD1. Trimming at V came to 0 bases and at J to 3 bases, leaving 8 bases not matched to a gene. Germline CDR1 is KGHSH and CDR2 is LQKENI. The CDR3 runs to 16 residues. As DNA, the CDR3 is TGTGCCAGCTCACCACCGGGTACAGGGGTCCTCTACGAGCAGTACTTC. Protein product: CASSPPGTGVLYEQYF.

This clonotype has more than one count but fewer than ten. The chain links TRBV20-1 to TRBJ2-7, with D possibly being TRBD2 (6 bases). The germline V and J ends were trimmed by 4 bases and 3 bases, with 13 bases remaining between them. Per the germline V gene, CDR1 is DFQATT and CDR2 is SNEGSKA (reference sequence). The CDR3 covers 13 residues. For the CDR3, the DNA is TGCAGTGCTACCCCGGGACTGAGCTACGAGCAGTACTTC. It yields the protein CSATPGLSYEQYF.

A few counts support this clonotype. The chain combines TRBV10-3 with TRBJ2-3, with 9 positions matching TRBD2. CDR1 and CDR2 (germline): ENHRY, SYGVKD. Losses at the gene ends were 10 bases for V and 5 bases for J; bases not matched to a gene: 7. The CDR3 is 13 residues long. CDR3 in DNA: TGTGCCAACAAACCTAGCGGGGAAGATACGCAGTATTTT. Translated, it gives CANKPSGEDTQYF.

The V and J genes are TRBV6-2 or TRBV6-3 and TRBJ1-5; D not resolved. Germline V gives CDR1 MNHEY, CDR2 SVGEGT. V was trimmed by 6 bases and J by 4 bases, leaving 16 bases between them. The CDR3 is 15 amino acids. DNA of the CDR3: TGTGCCAGCAGAGACTCTATTGCGTGGAATCAGCCCCAGCATTTT. This codes for CASRDSIAWNQPQHF.

This clonotype was counted at least ten times. This sequence joins TRBV2 and TRBJ2-7; the D gene could be TRBD1 or TRBD2 (5 bases each). Looked up from germline, CDR1 is SNHLY and CDR2 is FYNNEI. The CDR3 consists of 14 residues. V was cut by 6 bases and J by 2 bases, with 14 bases left in between. The CDR3 DNA reads as TGTGCCAGCAGGACCGGGACGGTAACCTACGAGCAGTACTTC. Translation: CASRTGTVTYEQYF.

The table lists this clonotype with a few counts. This rearrangement joins TRBV11-3 to TRBJ2-7, with D perhaps TRBD1 (6 bases). Between the trimmed V and J ends, which lost 5 bases and 6 bases, there was a span of 17 bases. This CDR3 has 14 amino acids. CDR1 is SGHNT and CDR2 is YENEEA in the germline V gene. The CDR3 loop reads CASSPFRGASEQYF. The CDR3, as DNA: TGTGCCAGCAGCCCCTTCAGGGGTGCTAGCGAGCAGTACTTC.

The rearrangement uses TRBV5-1 and TRBJ2-1, with 12 bases fitting TRBD2. The ends lost 4 bases at V and 5 bases at J; junction bases unmatched: 4. The germline V gene has CDR1 SGHRS and CDR2 YFSETQ. The CDR3 length is 15 residues. Written as DNA, the CDR3 is TGCGCCAGCAGCGTTCTAGCGGGGGGGCACAATGAGCAGTTCTTC. It specifies CASSVLAGGHNEQFF.

The chain joins TRBV2 to TRBJ2-2, with TRBD1 identical over 10 bases. J gave up 5 bases and V 6 bases, and 3 bases lay outside the gene matches. CDR1 SNHLY and CDR2 FYNNEI come from the germline V gene. This CDR3 is built from 14 residues. The CDR3 reads CASRTGGGTGELFF. The CDR3 DNA is TGTGCCAGCAGGACAGGGGGCGGGACCGGGGAGCTGTTTTTT.